This T cell receptor (beta chain) came from a study of T-cell memory formation after mild COVID-19. Notes on the study in general: The study detected some responding clones in pre-infection memory, suggesting cross-reactive memory joined.

Trimming cost V 4 bases and J 0 bases; bases outside gene matches: 8. The CDR3 has 16 amino acids. CDR1 and CDR2 from the germline V gene are SGHRS and YFSETQ. Sample share makes this clonotype medium-sized. The antigen is undetermined. TCRdb itself ran the 5' RACE reads through MiXCR, one entry per CDR3 protein. The data contain thousands of distinct CDR3 sequences, around 25% of them singletons. The material sequenced was PBMCs or a T cell subset sorted from them (not recorded which). The sequence was collected from an adult who had mild COVID-19 (a few samples of this study predate the infection). Cell type and time point are not known. This chain links TRBV5-1 with TRBJ2-3; 7 bases match TRBD1. CDR3 coding DNA: TGCGCCAGCAGCCCGAACAGGGGCAGGAGCACAGATACGCAGTATTTT. It codes for CASSPNRGRSTDTQYF.